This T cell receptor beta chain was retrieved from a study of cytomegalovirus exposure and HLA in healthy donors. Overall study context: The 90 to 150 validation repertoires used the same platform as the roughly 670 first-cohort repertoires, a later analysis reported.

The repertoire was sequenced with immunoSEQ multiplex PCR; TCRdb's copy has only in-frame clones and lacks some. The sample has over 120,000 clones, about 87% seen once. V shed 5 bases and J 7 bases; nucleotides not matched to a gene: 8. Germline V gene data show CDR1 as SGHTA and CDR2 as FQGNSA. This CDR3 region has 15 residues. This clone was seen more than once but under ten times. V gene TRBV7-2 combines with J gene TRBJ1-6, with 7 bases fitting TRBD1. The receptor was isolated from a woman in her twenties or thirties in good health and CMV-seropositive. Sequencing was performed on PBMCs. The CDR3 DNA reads TGTGCCAGCAGCCCGGACAGGCTCGCGAATTCACCCCTCCACTTT. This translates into CASSPDRLANSPLHF.